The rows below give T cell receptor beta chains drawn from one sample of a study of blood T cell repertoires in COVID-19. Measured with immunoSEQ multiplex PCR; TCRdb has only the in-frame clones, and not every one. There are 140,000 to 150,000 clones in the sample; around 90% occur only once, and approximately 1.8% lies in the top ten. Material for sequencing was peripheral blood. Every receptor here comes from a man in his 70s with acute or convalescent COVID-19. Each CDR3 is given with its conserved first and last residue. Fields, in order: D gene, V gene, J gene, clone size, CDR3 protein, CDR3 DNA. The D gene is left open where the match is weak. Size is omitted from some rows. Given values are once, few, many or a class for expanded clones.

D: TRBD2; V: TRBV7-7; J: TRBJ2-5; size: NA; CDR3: CASSLLAGEAGGETQYF; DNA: TGTGCCAGCAGCTTATTAGCGGGAGAGGCGGGAGGAGAGACCCAGTACTTC
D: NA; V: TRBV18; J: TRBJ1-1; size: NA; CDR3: CASSPRLTFEAFF; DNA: TGTGCCAGCTCACCTCGTTTGACATTTGAAGCTTTCTTT
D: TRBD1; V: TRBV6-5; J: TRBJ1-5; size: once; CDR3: CASRGQGAQPQHF; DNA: TGTGCCAGCAGGGGACAGGGGGCCCAGCCCCAGCATTTT
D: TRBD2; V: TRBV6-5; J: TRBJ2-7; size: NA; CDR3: CASSQQGLAGGPQYF; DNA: TGTGCCAGCAGTCAACAGGGACTAGCGGGAGGGCCGCAGTACTTC
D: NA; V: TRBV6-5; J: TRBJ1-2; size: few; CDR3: CASSYLPSLYGYTF; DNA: TGTGCCAGCAGTTATCTCCCCAGTCTCTATGGCTACACCTTC
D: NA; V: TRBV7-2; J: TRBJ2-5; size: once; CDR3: CASSSATGTGTQYF; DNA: TGTGCCAGCAGCTCCGCGACAGGCACGGGGACCCAGTACTTC
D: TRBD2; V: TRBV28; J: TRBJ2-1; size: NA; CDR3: CASSTTSGRASYNEQFF; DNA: TGTGCCAGCAGTACCACTAGCGGGAGGGCGTCCTACAATGAGCAGTTCTTC
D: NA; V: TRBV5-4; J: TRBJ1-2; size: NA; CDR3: CASSLAGGTNYGYTF; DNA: TGTGCCAGCAGCTTGGCCGGAGGGACCAACTATGGCTACACCTTC
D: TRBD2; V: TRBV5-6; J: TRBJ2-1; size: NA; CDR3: CASVGLARPLEEQFF; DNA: TGTGCCAGCGTTGGACTAGCGAGACCTTTAGAAGAGCAGTTCTTC
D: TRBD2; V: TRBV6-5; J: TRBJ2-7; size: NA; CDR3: CASSYKGGSSYEQYF; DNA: TGTGCCAGCAGTTATAAAGGCGGGAGCTCCTACGAGCAGTACTTC
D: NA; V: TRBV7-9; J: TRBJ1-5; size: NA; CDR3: CASSSQDKNQPQHF; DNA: TGTGCCAGCAGCTCGCAGGACAAAAATCAGCCCCAGCATTTT
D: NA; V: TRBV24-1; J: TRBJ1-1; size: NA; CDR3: CATSDSKTVNTEAFF; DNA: TGTGCCACCAGTGATTCCAAAACGGTTAACACTGAAGCTTTCTTT
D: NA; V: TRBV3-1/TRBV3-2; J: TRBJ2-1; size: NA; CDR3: CASSQERSSGFRNEQFF; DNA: TGTGCCAGCAGCCAAGAAAGATCCAGCGGGTTTAGGAATGAGCAGTTCTTC
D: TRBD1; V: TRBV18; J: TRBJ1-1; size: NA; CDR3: CASSLRQGVTEAFF; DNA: TGTGCCAGCTCACTCCGACAGGGAGTCACTGAAGCTTTCTTT
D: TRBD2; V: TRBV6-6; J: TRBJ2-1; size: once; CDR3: CASSWTSGWDEQFF; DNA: TGTGCCAGCAGCTGGACTAGCGGGTGGGATGAGCAGTTCTTC
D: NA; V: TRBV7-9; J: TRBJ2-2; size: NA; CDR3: CASTPSQVEGELFF; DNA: TGTGCCAGCACCCCGAGCCAGGTCGAAGGGGAGCTGTTTTTT
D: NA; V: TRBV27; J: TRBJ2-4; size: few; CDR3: CASSPQGAKNIQYF; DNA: TGTGCCAGCAGCCCCCAGGGGGCCAAAAACATTCAGTACTTC
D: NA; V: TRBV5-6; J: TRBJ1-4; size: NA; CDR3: CASSLEVRGTTNEKLFF; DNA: TGTGCCAGCAGCTTGGAGGTCAGGGGAACCACTAATGAAAAACTGTTTTTT
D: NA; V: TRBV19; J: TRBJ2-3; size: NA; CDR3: CASSRGKDTQYF; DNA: TGTGCCAGTAGTAGGGGCAAAGATACGCAGTATTTT
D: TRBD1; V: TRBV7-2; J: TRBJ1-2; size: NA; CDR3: CASSIQGALVKGYTF; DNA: TGTGCCAGCAGTATCCAGGGGGCTCTAGTTAAGGGCTACACCTTC
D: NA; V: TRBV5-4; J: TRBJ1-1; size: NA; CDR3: CASSPPGGLGDTEAFF; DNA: TGTGCCAGCAGCCCGCCGGGGGGGCTTGGGGACACTGAAGCTTTCTTT
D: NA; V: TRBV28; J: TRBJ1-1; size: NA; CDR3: CASSSQGGNGHTEAFF; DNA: TGTGCCAGCAGCTCCCAGGGAGGGAATGGACACACTGAAGCTTTCTTT
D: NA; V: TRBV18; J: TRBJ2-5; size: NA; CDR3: CASSPPEGKATQYF; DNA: TGTGCCAGCTCACCACCGGAGGGTAAGGCGACCCAGTACTTC
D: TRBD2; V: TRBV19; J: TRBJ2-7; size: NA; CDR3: CASSSQTSGIYEQYF; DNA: TGTGCCAGTAGTTCCCAGACTAGCGGGATCTACGAGCAGTACTTC
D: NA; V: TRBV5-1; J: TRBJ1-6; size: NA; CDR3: CASSIDSLNNSPLHF; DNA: TGCGCCAGCAGCATAGACAGCCTGAATAATTCACCCCTCCACTTT
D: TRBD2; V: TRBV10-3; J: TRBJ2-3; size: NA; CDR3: CAIRGLAGTDTQYF; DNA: TGTGCCATCAGGGGACTAGCGGGAACAGATACGCAGTATTTT
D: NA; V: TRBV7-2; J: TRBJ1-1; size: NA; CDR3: CASSLAGQLFEAFF; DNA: TGTGCCAGCAGCTTAGCAGGACAGTTGTTTGAAGCTTTCTTT
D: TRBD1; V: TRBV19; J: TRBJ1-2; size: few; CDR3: CASTKPGTGRASGYTF; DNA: TGTGCCAGTACTAAACCCGGGACAGGGAGGGCCAGTGGCTACACCTTC
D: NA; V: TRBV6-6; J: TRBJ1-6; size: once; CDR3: CASSYEQGYNSPLHF; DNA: TGTGCCAGCAGCTACGAACAGGGTTATAATTCACCCCTCCACTTT
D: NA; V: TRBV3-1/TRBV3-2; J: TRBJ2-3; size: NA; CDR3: CASSETRDFKYF; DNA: TGTGCCAGCAGTGAAACACGGGACTTCAAGTATTTT
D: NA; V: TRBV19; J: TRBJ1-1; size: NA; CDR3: CASSIADLGNTEAFF; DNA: TGTGCCAGTAGTATAGCAGATCTAGGGAACACTGAAGCTTTCTTT
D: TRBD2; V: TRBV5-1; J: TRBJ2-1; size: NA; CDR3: CASSRLVAGGESLF; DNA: TGCGCCAGCAGCCGATTGGTAGCGGGGGGCGAGTCGCTCTTC
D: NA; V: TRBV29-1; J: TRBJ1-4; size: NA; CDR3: CSVAIVANEKLFF; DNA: TGCAGCGTTGCGATAGTGGCTAATGAAAAACTGTTTTTT
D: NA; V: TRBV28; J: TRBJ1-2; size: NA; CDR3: CATMGRGVGYGYTF; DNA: TGTGCCACTATGGGAAGGGGCGTCGGCTATGGCTACACCTTC
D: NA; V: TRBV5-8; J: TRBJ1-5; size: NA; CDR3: CASNLGSGGNQPQHF; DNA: TGTGCCAGCAACCTGGGATCAGGGGGCAATCAGCCCCAGCATTTT
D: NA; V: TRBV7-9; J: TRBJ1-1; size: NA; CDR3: CASSMEDRGAFF; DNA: TGTGCCAGCAGCATGGAGGACAGAGGGGCTTTCTTT
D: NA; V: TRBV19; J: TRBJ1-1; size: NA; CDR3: CASSIREGTASTEAFF; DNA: TGTGCCAGTAGTATTAGGGAGGGGACGGCTTCCACTGAAGCTTTCTTT
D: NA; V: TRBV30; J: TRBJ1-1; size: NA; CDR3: CAWERTGRKNTEAFF; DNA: TGTGCCTGGGAGAGAACAGGGAGAAAGAACACTGAAGCTTTCTTT
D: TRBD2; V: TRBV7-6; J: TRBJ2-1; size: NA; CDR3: CASSYTSGSPEQFF; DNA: TGTGCCAGCAGCTATACTAGCGGATCTCCGGAGCAGTTCTTC
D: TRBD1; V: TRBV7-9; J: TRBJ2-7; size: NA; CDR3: CASSPPRQGGYEQYF; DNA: TGTGCCAGCAGCCCCCCGAGACAGGGTGGCTACGAGCAGTACTTC